This TCR beta chain was identified during a study of T-cell reconstitution after alpha-beta-depleted transplantation in children. Study results and caveats: Surviving recipient T cells and thymic progenitors produced the high day-60 TCRbeta diversity seen in some patients. The main origin of T-cell counts and diversity one year after transplant was newly produced T cells. The study reportedly traced alpha-beta T cells about two months after transplant to several hundred expanded graft clones.

The CDR3 is 16 residues long. From germline, CDR1 is SGHKS and CDR2 YYEKEE (reference sequence). The ends lost 5 bases at V and 1 base at J; junction bases unmatched: 11. This sample's TCRbeta library carried unique molecular identifier barcodes. TCRdb passed the PCR reads through MiXCR, listing each CDR3 protein once. This sample yields approximately 1,000,000 distinct CDR3 sequences, of which 25% to 30% are seen a single time; roughly 27% belongs to the top ten. A remark on this clonotype: Its antigen remains unknown.

The specimen was PBMCs, mostly from graft donor cells, collected 360 days after TCRalphabeta/CD19-depleted stem cell transplant. The receptor comes from a boy in the first two years of life who had a stem cell transplant for SCID, so the T cells may come from the graft donor. The chain carries TRBV5-5 and TRBJ2-7; TRBD2 aligns across 8 bases. DNA of the CDR3: TGTGCCAGCAGGGGTAGTAGCGGGGTGGTTTCCTACGAGCAGTACTTC. Protein: CASRGSSGVVSYEQYF.